This TCR beta chain stems from a study of molecular identifiers for immune sequencing clone quantification. Findings and caveats of the study: Spiked-in Jurkat TCR RNA corresponding to one cell was reported as detectable against 750,000 to 1,000,000 naive cells.

This clonotype was picked up many times. Its specificity is unknown. TCRdb processed the PCR reads anew with MiXCR; each CDR3 protein has one entry. The sample includes about 640,000 distinct CDR3 sequences, 20% seen only once; the top ten take roughly 0.83%. Naive CD8 T cells underwent sorting with the CD8+CD4-CCR7+CD45RA+ definition. This sequence was found in a human donor in good health. Some libraries in this study had Jurkat cell RNA spiked in. Input material: naive CD8+ T cells from blood, with Jurkat cell RNA spiked in. Indicated subset: FACS-sorted CD8+CD4-CCR7+CD45RA+ naive T cells.

The CDR3 protein is CATRQGENTEAFF. The CDR3 DNA sequence: TGTGCCACCAGACAGGGGGAGAACACTGAAGCTTTCTTT. This chain connects TRBV24-1 to TRBJ1-1; TRBD1 matches at 8 bases. The CDR3 has 13 residues. CDR1 is KGHDR, CDR2 SFDVKD, per germline. V lost 7 bases to trimming and J lost 1 base; unmatched junction nucleotides: 1.